Listed below are T cell receptor beta chains from one sample, sequenced in a study of response to subunit inactivated influenza vaccine. Each CDR3 protein is one row after TCRdb ran MiXCR on the RT-PCR reads. There are fewer than 650,000 distinct CDR3 sequences in the sample; approximately 12% occur only once, and roughly 14% lies in the top ten. The sequencing here drew on PBMCs from blood, taken more than 35 days after vaccination. Source of these receptors: a man aged 45 to 65 who received an inactivated influenza vaccine. Each CDR3 is given with its conserved first and last residue. A D gene is named only where the DNA matches it firmly. Size values are once, few and many counts, or a class for expanded clones, and some rows have none.

j_call: TRBJ2-1; d_call: -; clone_size: -; v_call: TRBV7-2; cdr3_aa: CASSLVASTYNEQFF; cdr3_nt: TGTGCCAGCAGCTTAGTGGCCTCCACCTACAATGAGCAGTTCTTC
j_call: TRBJ2-7; d_call: -; clone_size: -; v_call: TRBV6-5; cdr3_aa: CASSYSGQVYEQYF; cdr3_nt: TGTGCCAGCAGTTACTCGGGACAAGTATACGAGCAGTACTTC
j_call: TRBJ1-5; d_call: TRBD1; clone_size: -; v_call: TRBV12-3/TRBV12-4; cdr3_aa: CASSAATGGGNQPQHF; cdr3_nt: TGTGCCAGCAGTGCGGCGACAGGGGGTGGGAATCAGCCCCAGCATTTT
j_call: TRBJ2-3; d_call: TRBD2; clone_size: -; v_call: TRBV7-2; cdr3_aa: CASSLRRGGPDTQYF; cdr3_nt: TGTGCCAGCAGCTTAAGACGGGGGGGGCCGGATACGCAGTATTTT
j_call: TRBJ1-5; d_call: TRBD1; clone_size: few; v_call: TRBV25-1; cdr3_aa: CASSDGTGGQPQHF; cdr3_nt: TGTGCCAGCAGTGACGGGACAGGGGGTCAGCCCCAGCATTTT
j_call: TRBJ1-1; d_call: -; clone_size: -; v_call: TRBV6-1; cdr3_aa: CASSLLWGDTEAFF; cdr3_nt: TGTGCCAGCAGCCTACTGTGGGGGGATACTGAAGCTTTCTTT
j_call: TRBJ2-5; d_call: TRBD1; clone_size: many; v_call: TRBV24-1; cdr3_aa: CATSDPGQDLQETQYF; cdr3_nt: TGTGCCACCAGTGATCCCGGACAGGACCTGCAAGAGACCCAGTACTTC
j_call: TRBJ1-5; d_call: -; clone_size: few; v_call: TRBV5-1; cdr3_aa: CASSPGHLNSNQPQHF; cdr3_nt: TGCGCCAGCAGCCCGGGACACTTAAATAGCAATCAGCCCCAGCATTTT
j_call: TRBJ2-1; d_call: -; clone_size: -; v_call: TRBV3-1; cdr3_aa: CASSRGENYNEQFF; cdr3_nt: TGTGCCAGCAGCCGCGGGGAGAACTACAATGAGCAGTTCTTC
j_call: TRBJ2-1; d_call: TRBD2; clone_size: few; v_call: TRBV29-1; cdr3_aa: CSAWTSGGNEQFF; cdr3_nt: TGCAGCGCCTGGACTAGCGGGGGCAATGAGCAGTTCTTC
j_call: TRBJ2-7; d_call: -; clone_size: many; v_call: TRBV5-5; cdr3_aa: CASSEDNISYEQYF; cdr3_nt: TGTGCCAGCAGCGAGGACAATATCTCCTACGAGCAGTACTTC
j_call: TRBJ2-5; d_call: TRBD2; clone_size: -; v_call: TRBV29-1; cdr3_aa: CSADGGRQETQYF; cdr3_nt: TGCAGCGCTGATGGCGGGAGACAAGAGACCCAGTACTTC
j_call: TRBJ2-7; d_call: -; clone_size: many; v_call: TRBV20-1; cdr3_aa: CSANIPPRGGYEQYF; cdr3_nt: TGCAGTGCCAATATTCCCCCCAGGGGGGGTTACGAGCAGTACTTC
j_call: TRBJ2-5; d_call: -; clone_size: many; v_call: TRBV9; cdr3_aa: CASSEGVAEFLGETQYF; cdr3_nt: TGTGCCAGCAGCGAAGGGGTAGCGGAGTTCCTAGGGGAGACCCAGTACTTC
j_call: TRBJ2-7; d_call: TRBD2; clone_size: few; v_call: TRBV28; cdr3_aa: CASSFQLAASYEQYF; cdr3_nt: TGTGCCAGCAGTTTCCAACTAGCGGCAAGCTACGAGCAGTACTTC
j_call: TRBJ2-1; d_call: TRBD1; clone_size: many; v_call: TRBV6-2/TRBV6-3; cdr3_aa: CASRDQGARTEQFF; cdr3_nt: TGTGCCAGCAGAGACCAGGGGGCGCGTACTGAGCAGTTCTTC
j_call: TRBJ2-3; d_call: TRBD2; clone_size: few; v_call: TRBV7-8; cdr3_aa: CASSLGLAGPRGTQYF; cdr3_nt: TGTGCCAGCAGCTTAGGGTTAGCGGGGCCCCGGGGTACGCAGTATTTT